This is a list of T cell receptor beta chains from one sample in a study of T cells in Graves' hyperthyroidism and ophthalmopathy. Using its own MiXCR run on the multiplex PCR reads, TCRdb lists one record per CDR3 protein. The table has nearly 750,000 distinct CDR3 sequences, 30% to 40% seen once; the top ten hold around a third. The sample consisted of blood. The receptors here all came from a woman between 40 and 50 years old with Graves' hyperthyroidism. Each CDR3 is given with its conserved first and last residue. Fields, in order: J gene, clone size, D gene, V gene, CDR3 DNA, CDR3 protein. A D gene is named only where the DNA matches it firmly. The size of a clone is reported for some rows only, either as once, few or many, or as a class for expanded clones.

j_gene: TRBJ1-1
abundance: many
d_gene: .
v_gene: TRBV7-9
CDR3nt: TGTGCCAGCAGCCTCAGGGGCCCAAGAACTGAAGCTTTCTTT
CDR3aa: CASSLRGPRTEAFF

j_gene: TRBJ2-7
abundance: .
d_gene: .
v_gene: TRBV7-9
CDR3nt: TGTGCCAGCAGCCAAGAGTCCCCCTACGACGAGCAGTACTTC
CDR3aa: CASSQESPYDEQYF

j_gene: TRBJ1-3
abundance: .
d_gene: .
v_gene: TRBV25-1
CDR3nt: TGTGCCAGCTCAGACAGCCTCGGAAACACCATATATTTT
CDR3aa: CASSDSLGNTIYF

j_gene: TRBJ2-2
abundance: few
d_gene: TRBD2
v_gene: TRBV11-2
CDR3nt: TGTGCCAGCAGCGTAACTTTGGCTAGCGGGGGACTAAACACCGGGGAGCTGTTTTTT
CDR3aa: CASSVTLASGGLNTGELFF

j_gene: TRBJ2-5
abundance: .
d_gene: TRBD2
v_gene: TRBV7-9
CDR3nt: TGTGCCAGCAGCCGCGCCCCAATGTGGGAGGGCCTTGAGACCCAGTACTTC
CDR3aa: CASSRAPMWEGLETQYF

j_gene: TRBJ1-5
abundance: few
d_gene: .
v_gene: TRBV6-7
CDR3nt: TGTGCCAGCAGCTTATCCCGGAATGGAACCAGCAATCAGCCCCAGCATTTT
CDR3aa: CASSLSRNGTSNQPQHF

j_gene: TRBJ1-2
abundance: many
d_gene: .
v_gene: TRBV29-1
CDR3nt: TGCAGCGTTGTTTCCCCCCGAGAGGATGGCTACACCTTC
CDR3aa: CSVVSPREDGYTF

j_gene: TRBJ2-7
abundance: .
d_gene: TRBD2
v_gene: TRBV2
CDR3nt: TGTGCCAGCAGTTACCCGAACCCAGGGACTAGCGGGAGAGTTTACGAGCAGTACTTC
CDR3aa: CASSYPNPGTSGRVYEQYF

j_gene: TRBJ2-3
abundance: .
d_gene: TRBD1
v_gene: TRBV4-1
CDR3nt: TGCGCCAGCAGCCCCCTGGACAGGTCTCAAGATACGCAGTATTTT
CDR3aa: CASSPLDRSQDTQYF

j_gene: TRBJ1-1
abundance: many
d_gene: .
v_gene: TRBV29-1
CDR3nt: TGCAGCGTTGCCCGGGAGATGAACACTGAAGCTTTCTTT
CDR3aa: CSVAREMNTEAFF

j_gene: TRBJ1-1
abundance: .
d_gene: .
v_gene: TRBV7-2
CDR3nt: TGTGTCAGCAGCTTAGTGGGCGGGCTTTCCGAAGCTTTCTTT
CDR3aa: CVSSLVGGLSEAFF

j_gene: TRBJ1-1
abundance: many
d_gene: TRBD1
v_gene: TRBV20-1
CDR3nt: TGCAGTGCTAGAGCAGGACAGGGCCGCACTGAAGCTTTCTTT
CDR3aa: CSARAGQGRTEAFF

j_gene: TRBJ2-7
abundance: .
d_gene: .
v_gene: TRBV6-5
CDR3nt: TGTGCCAGCAGTACACTCACAGGAACCTACGAGCAGTACTTC
CDR3aa: CASSTLTGTYEQYF

j_gene: TRBJ1-5
abundance: many
d_gene: .
v_gene: TRBV5-6
CDR3nt: TGTGCCAGCAGCTTCGGGACTGCGGATCAGCCCCAGCATTTT
CDR3aa: CASSFGTADQPQHF

j_gene: TRBJ1-6
abundance: many
d_gene: .
v_gene: TRBV7-2
CDR3nt: TGTGCCAGCAGCTTAAACAGGAATTCACCCCTCCACTTT
CDR3aa: CASSLNRNSPLHF

j_gene: TRBJ2-7
abundance: few
d_gene: TRBD2
v_gene: TRBV20-1
CDR3nt: TGCAGTGCTAGAGATACCGGGACTACTATCCACGAGCAGTACTTC
CDR3aa: CSARDTGTTIHEQYF

j_gene: TRBJ1-1
abundance: few
d_gene: .
v_gene: TRBV6-2/TRBV6-3
CDR3nt: TGTGCCAGCAGTTTGGCTCAGCCTGCCACTGAAGCTTTCTTT
CDR3aa: CASSLAQPATEAFF